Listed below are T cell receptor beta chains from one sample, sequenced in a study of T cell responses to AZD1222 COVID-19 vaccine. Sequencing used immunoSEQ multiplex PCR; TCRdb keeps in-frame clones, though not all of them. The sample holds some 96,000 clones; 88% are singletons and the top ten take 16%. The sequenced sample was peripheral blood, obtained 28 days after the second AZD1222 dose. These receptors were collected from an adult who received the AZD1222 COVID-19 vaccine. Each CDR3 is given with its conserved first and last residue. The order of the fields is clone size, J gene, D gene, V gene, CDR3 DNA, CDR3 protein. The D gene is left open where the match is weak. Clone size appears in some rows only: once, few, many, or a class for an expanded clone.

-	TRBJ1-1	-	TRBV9	TGTGCCAGCAGCCGGGACCTCGGGAGCACTGAAGCTTTCTTT	CASSRDLGSTEAFF
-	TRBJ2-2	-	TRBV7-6	TGTGCCAGCAGCTTAGAGGCCGGCCCGAACACCGGGGAGCTGTTTTTT	CASSLEAGPNTGELFF
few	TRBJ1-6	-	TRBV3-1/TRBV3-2	TGTGCCAGCAGCCAAGAAAGGGGCTCGAGCTCCTATAATTCACCCCTCCACTTT	CASSQERGSSSYNSPLHF
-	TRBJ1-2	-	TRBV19	TGTGCCAGTGGGACCAGGGGACCCTATGGCTACACCTTC	CASGTRGPYGYTF
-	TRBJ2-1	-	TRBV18	TGTGCCAGCTCACCAGGAGGGGGGAGCTCCTACAATGAGCAGTTCTTC	CASSPGGGSSYNEQFF
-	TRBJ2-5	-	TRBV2	TGTGCCAGCAGCTTACAGGGGAGGAAGACCCAGTACTTC	CASSLQGRKTQYF
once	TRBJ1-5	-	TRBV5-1	TGCGCCAGCAGGTTGAGGGTTCAGCCCCAGCATTTT	CASRLRVQPQHF
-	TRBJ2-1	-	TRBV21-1	TGTGCCAGCACTGAGCTAGCGGGAGGGCCCTACAATGAGCAGTTCTTC	CASTELAGGPYNEQFF
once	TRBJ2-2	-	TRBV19	TGTGCCAGTAAGGGTTTCGGCAGGTACACCGGGGAGCTGTTTTTT	CASKGFGRYTGELFF
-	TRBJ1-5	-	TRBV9	TGTGCCAGCAGCGTAGATGGGAACCACAATCAGCCCCAGCATTTT	CASSVDGNHNQPQHF
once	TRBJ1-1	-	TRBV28	TGTGCCAGCAGTTTATTCGACAAGCTGAACACTGAAGCTTTCTTT	CASSLFDKLNTEAFF
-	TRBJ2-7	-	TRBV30	TGTGCTTGGGCTAGAGACGGATTCTACGAGCAGTACTTC	CAWARDGFYEQYF
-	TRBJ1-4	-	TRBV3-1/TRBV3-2	TGTGCCAGCAGCCAAGGGGGAGGGAATGAAAAACTGTTTTTT	CASSQGGGNEKLFF
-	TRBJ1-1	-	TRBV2	TGTGCCAGCAGACCAAAAGGACGCCTAGAAGCTTTCTTT	CASRPKGRLEAFF
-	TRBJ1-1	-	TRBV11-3	TGTGCCAGCAGCCCGGGAGGGGCTTGGGTGAACACTGAAGCTTTCTTT	CASSPGGAWVNTEAFF
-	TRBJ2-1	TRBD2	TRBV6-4	TGTGCCAGCATCGTTTCGGGGCGGGAGGTAGGCAATGAGCAGTTCTTC	CASIVSGREVGNEQFF